This T cell receptor (beta chain) was documented in a study of beta chain features in type 1 diabetes (dated by TCRdb to 2016 to 2019). Turning to the overall study: Patients and healthy donors did not differ in mean age, gender distribution, total cell number or subset yield. In the study, recently diagnosed type 1 diabetes patients and matched healthy donors were compared on the TCRB repertoires of their sorted circulating CD4+ T cell subsets. Regulatory and stem cell-like memory subsets were isolated from only 8 patients and roughly 8 healthy donors, whereas naive and central memory subsets came from all 30 or so donors. A total of 90 million to 120 million sorted cells were examined across all samples, and a strong correlation was observed between cell number per subset and RNA yield.

Taken from cysteine to phenylalanine, the CDR3 has 15 residues. Just the 45-base CDR3 DNA is kept, in frame starting at base 1. From the germline V gene, CDR1 is SGHTA and CDR2 is FQGTGA. The junction shows trimming of 5 bases on V and 4 bases on J, plus 16 bases between the germline ends. The entire amount of isolated RNA was reverse transcribed using the High Capacity cDNA Reverse Transcription Kit, so the sequenced TCRB transcripts were expressed ones. Deep immunoSEQ sequencing was performed on naive, central memory and regulatory T cell samples, with an average of roughly 3.3 million total reads per sample. Sorted cells were lysed in RLT buffer, and RNA was extracted using DNase-treated RNeasy Micro or Mini kits according to cell number. Each cell subset was processed separately to prevent cross-contamination, with patient and healthy donor samples processed together. Using the immunoSEQ multiplex PCR, TCRB sequences were amplified from cDNA into 87-bp fragments spanning the CDR3 region. Sequencing of the amplicons was performed on the Illumina HiSeq platform. The published analysis was carried out like this. Synthetic template baselines were used to correct PCR bias computationally, reads within Hamming distance 2 were collapsed, and singletons that could not be merged were discarded. Reads were aligned against IMGT so that V, D and J genes, CDR3 length and insertions or deletions at six rearrangement sites could be assigned. Within each subset, clonotype counts were normalized to sorted cell number, after which true diversity and Gini coefficients were computed with the tcR R package. The overlap coefficient, calculated on TCRB nucleotide sequences, was used to quantify repertoire sharing. Here the immuneACCESS table is served through TCRdb, limited to in-frame sequences with V and J called. Missing clones are a known gap in these copies; in checked studies unresolved V genes cover under half, and the rest lacks a known reason. Clone size and the V and J calls come from that table; the DNA yielded D and trimming. This sample lists some 220,000 clones; 9.5% to 13% were detected once. Jointly, the top ten make up roughly 1.3% of the sample.

A single peripheral blood draw of around 0.11 L on average was collected from each donor into heparinised tubes. A BD FACSAria II and a panel including CD45RO, CCR7, CD25, CD127, CD95 and CD27 were used to sort naive, central memory, regulatory and stem cell-like memory CD4+ T cells. A purity above 95% was achieved for all sorted populations. PBMCs were separated immediately by Lymphoprep density gradient centrifugation and were stained directly, without being cultured. So that batch effects would be minimized, each experiment stained and sorted samples in pairs, pairing one healthy donor with one patient. Overall study outcomes, separate from this receptor: PCR might favor shorter templates, but patient and control samples were amplified and corrected together, so any skew would affect both groups equally. Because small numbers of individuals were included in the HLA sub-analyses, any influence of HLA type on TCRB rearrangement was left unresolved. The naive, central memory and regulatory TCRB repertoires appeared to resemble one another more closely among patients than among healthy donors. Because cDNA was sequenced instead of genomic DNA, activated cells with high expression could be over-represented, although the groups did not differ in activation or CD3 levels. A moderate but significant shortening of TCRB CDR3 length was observed in type 1 diabetes patients in all four CD4+ subsets. Fewer insertions and more nucleotide deletions at VDJ recombination sites were observed in patients with type 1 diabetes, implying thymic rearrangement abnormalities.

Of note for this clone: Its binding antigen is unknown. No quality values exist for individual bases; no much larger clone is one base distant.

The chain uses TRBV7-3 and TRBJ2-3, and the D gene may be TRBD2, 7 bases matching. The sample was central memory CD4+ T cells from blood. This TCR was sampled from a man aged 18 to 35 in good health. The CDR3 loop reads CASSPRGGEADTQYF. The DNA sequence reads TGTGCCAGCAGCCCCAGGGGAGGGGAAGCAGATACGCAGTATTTT.